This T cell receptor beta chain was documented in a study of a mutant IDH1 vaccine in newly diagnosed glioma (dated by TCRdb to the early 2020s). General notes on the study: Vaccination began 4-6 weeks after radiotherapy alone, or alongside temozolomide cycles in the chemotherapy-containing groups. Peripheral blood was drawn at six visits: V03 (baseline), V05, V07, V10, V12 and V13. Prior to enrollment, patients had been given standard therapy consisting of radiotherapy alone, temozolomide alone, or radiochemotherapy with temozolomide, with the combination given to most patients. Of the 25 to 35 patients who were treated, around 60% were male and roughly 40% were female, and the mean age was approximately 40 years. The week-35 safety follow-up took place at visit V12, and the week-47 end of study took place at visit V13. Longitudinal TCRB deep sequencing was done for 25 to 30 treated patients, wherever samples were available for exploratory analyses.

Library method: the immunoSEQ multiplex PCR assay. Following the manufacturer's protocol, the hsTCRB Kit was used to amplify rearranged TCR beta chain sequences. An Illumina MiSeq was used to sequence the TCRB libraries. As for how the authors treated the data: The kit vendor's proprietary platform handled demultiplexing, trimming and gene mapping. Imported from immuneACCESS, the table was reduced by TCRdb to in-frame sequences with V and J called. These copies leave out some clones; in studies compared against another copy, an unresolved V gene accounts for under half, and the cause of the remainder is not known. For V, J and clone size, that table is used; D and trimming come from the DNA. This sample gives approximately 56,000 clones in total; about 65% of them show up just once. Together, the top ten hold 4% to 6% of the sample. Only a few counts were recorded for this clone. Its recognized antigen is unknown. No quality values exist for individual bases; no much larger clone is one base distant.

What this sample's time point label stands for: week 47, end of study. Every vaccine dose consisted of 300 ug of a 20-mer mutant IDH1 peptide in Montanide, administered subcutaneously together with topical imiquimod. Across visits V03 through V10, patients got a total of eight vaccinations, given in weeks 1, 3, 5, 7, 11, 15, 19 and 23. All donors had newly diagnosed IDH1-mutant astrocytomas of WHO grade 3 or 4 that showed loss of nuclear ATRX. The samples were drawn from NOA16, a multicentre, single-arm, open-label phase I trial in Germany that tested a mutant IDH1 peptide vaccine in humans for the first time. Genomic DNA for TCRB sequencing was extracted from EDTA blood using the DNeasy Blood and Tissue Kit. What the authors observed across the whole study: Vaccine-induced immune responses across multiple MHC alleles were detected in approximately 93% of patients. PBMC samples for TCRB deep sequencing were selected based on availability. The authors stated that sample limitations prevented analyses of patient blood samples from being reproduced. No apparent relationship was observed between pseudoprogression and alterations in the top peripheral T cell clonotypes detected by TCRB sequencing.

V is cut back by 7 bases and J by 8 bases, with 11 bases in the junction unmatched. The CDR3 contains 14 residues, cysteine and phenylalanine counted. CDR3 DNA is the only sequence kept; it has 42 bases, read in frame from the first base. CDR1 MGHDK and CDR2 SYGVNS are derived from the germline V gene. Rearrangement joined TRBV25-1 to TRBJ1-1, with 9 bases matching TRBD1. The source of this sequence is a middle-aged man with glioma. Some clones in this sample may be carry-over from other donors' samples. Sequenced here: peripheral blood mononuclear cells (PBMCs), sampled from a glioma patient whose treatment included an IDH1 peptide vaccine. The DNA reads TGTGCCAGCATCCCGGGACAGGGAAACTCCGAAGCTTTCTTT. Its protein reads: CASIPGQGNSEAFF. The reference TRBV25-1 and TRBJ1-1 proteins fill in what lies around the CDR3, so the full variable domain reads EADIYQTPRYLVIGTGKKITLECSQTMGHDKMYWYQQDPGMELHLIHYSYGVNSTEKGDLSSESTVSRIRTEHFPLTLESARPSHTSQYLCASIPGQGNSEAFFGQGTRLTVV.